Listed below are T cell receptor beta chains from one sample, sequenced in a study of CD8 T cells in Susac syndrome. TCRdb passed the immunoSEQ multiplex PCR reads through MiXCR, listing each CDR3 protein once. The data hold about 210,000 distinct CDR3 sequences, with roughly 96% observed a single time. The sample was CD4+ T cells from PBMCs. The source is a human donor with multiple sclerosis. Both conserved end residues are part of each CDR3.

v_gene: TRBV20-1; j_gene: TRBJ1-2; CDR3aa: CSARDQSVSYGYTF
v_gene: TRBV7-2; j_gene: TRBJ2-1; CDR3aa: CASSLSVNEQFF
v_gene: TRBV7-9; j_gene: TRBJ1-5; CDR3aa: CASSRGGRSNQPQHF
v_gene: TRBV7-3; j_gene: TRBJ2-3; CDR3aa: CASSATGVGTQYF
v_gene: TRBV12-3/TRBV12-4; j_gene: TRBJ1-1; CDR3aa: CASSLMAANTEAFF
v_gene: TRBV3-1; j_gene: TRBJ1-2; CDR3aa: CASSPHQVYGYTF
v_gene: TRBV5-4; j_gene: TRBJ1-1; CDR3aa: CASSETGRGEAFF
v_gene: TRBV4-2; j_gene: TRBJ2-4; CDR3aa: CASSQAVTRDKNIQYF
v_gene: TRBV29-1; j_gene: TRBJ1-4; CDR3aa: CSVSGTGNEKLFF
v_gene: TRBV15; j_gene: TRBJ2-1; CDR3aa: CATSTPPSGWFNEQFF